The entry below gives a single TCR beta chain sequence along with its context. Libraries were prepared by immunoSEQ multiplex PCR; TCRdb keeps only in-frame clonotypes and omits some of them. The data contain 35,000 to 45,000 clones, 85% to 95% of them singletons. The sample is drawn from a study of T cell changes during pregnancy in multiple sclerosis. The J segment lost 3 bases and the V segment lost 1 base, leaving 0 bases of the junction unmatched. Germline V gene data show CDR1 as SGHTA and CDR2 as FQGTGA. CDR3 length equals 13 residues. This receptor was obtained from a female donor with multiple sclerosis, enrolled in a pregnancy study. The sequencing sample was made of peripheral blood. The chain employs TRBV7-3 and TRBJ2-7; TRBD1 matches 7 bases. CDR3 residues: CASSLRDSYEQYF. The CDR3 nucleotides are TGTGCCAGCAGCTTAAGGGACAGCTACGAGCAGTACTTC.